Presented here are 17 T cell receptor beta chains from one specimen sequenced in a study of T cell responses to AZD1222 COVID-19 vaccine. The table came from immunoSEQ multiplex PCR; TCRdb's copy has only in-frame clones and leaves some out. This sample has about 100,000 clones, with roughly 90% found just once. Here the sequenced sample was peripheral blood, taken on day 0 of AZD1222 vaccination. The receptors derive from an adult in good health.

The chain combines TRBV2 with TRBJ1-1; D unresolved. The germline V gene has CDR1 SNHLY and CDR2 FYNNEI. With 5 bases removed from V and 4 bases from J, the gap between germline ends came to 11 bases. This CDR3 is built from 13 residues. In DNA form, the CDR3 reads TGTGCCAGCAGTCCCGGCGACGCCACTGAAGCTTTCTTT. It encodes CASSPGDATEAFF.

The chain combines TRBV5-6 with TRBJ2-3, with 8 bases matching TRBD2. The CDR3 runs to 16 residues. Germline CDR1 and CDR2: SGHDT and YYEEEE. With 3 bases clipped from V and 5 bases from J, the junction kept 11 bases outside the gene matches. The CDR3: CASSSRGAGAGDTQYF. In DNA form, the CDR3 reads TGTGCCAGCAGCTCTCGGGGAGCGGGAGCGGGAGATACGCAGTATTTT. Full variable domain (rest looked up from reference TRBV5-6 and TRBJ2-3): DAGVTQSPTHLIKTRGQQVTLRCSPKSGHDTVSWYQQALGQGPQFIFQYYEEEERQRGNFPDRFSGHQFPNYSSELNVNALLLGDSALYLCASSSRGAGAGDTQYFGPGTRLTVL.

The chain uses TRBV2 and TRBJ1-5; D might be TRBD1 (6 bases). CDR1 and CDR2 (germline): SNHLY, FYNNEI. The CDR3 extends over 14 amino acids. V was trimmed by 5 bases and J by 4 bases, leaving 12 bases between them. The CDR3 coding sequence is TGTGCCAGCAGTCAAACAGGGAGGAATCAGCCCCAGCATTTT. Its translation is CASSQTGRNQPQHF.

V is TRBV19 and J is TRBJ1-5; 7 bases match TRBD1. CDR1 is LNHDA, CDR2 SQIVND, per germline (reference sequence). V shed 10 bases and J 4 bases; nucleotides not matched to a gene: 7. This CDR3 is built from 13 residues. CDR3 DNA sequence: TGTGCCACCGGGACAGCTCCTAATCAGCCCCAGCATTTT. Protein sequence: CATGTAPNQPQHF.

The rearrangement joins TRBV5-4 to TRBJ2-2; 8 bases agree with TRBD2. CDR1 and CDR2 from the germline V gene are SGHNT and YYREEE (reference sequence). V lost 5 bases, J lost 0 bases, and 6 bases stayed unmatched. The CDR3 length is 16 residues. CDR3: CASRKPGLANTGELFF. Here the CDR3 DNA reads TGTGCCAGCAGAAAGCCGGGACTAGCGAACACCGGGGAGCTGTTTTTT.

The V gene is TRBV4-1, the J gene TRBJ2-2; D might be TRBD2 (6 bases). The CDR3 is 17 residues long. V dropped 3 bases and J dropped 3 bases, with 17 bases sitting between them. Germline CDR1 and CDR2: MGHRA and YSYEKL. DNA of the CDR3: TGCGCCAGCAGCCATGACCCTGGGGACTGGGACACCGGGGAGCTGTTTTTT. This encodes CASSHDPGDWDTGELFF.

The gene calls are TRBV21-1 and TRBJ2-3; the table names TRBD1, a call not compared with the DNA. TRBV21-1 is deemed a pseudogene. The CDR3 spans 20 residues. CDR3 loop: CASSTKKGLYVGNRTDTQYF. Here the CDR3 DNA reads TGTGCCAGCAGCACCAAAAAGGGGCTCTACGTAGGGAACCGCACAGATACGCAGTATTTT.

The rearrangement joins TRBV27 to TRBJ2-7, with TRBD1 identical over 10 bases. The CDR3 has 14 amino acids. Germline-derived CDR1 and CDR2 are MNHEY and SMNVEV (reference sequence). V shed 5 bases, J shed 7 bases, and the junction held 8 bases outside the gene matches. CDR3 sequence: CASSPRTGGEEQYF. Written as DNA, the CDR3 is TGTGCCAGCAGTCCCAGGACAGGGGGTGAGGAGCAGTACTTC.

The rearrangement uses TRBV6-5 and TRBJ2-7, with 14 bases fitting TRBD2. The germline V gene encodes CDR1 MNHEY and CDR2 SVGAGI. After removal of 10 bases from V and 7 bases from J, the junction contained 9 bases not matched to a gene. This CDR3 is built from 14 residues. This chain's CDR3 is CATRGTSGSGEQYF. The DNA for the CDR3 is TGTGCCACGAGGGGGACTAGCGGGAGTGGAGAGCAGTACTTC.

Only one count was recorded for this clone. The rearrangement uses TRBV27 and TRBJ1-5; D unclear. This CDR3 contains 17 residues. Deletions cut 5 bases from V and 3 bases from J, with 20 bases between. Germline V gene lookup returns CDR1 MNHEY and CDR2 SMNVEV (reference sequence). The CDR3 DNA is TGTGCCAGCAGTCAATCGAGGTCGGCTAGCATCAATCAGCCCCAGCATTTT. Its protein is CASSQSRSASINQPQHF.

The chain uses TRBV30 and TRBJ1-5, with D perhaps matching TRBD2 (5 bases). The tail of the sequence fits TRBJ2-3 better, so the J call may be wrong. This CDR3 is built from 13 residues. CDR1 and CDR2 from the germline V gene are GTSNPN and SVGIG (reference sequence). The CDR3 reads CAWSKNEGQPQYF. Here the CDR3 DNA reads TGTGCCTGGAGTAAGAATGAGGGTCAGCCCCAGTATTTT.

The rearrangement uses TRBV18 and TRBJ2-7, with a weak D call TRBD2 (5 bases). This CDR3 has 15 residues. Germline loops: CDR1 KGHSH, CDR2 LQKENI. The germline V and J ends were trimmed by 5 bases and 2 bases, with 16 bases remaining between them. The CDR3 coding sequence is TGTGCCAGCTCATCAAGCGGTCCGCGAGCCTACGAGCAGTACTTC. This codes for CASSSSGPRAYEQYF. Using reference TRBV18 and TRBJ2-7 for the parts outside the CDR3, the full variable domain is NAGVMQNPRHLVRRRGQEARLRCSPMKGHSHVYWYRQLPEEGLKFMVYLQKENIIDESGMPKERFSAEFPKEGPSILRIQQVVRGDSAAYFCASSSSGPRAYEQYFGPGTRLTVT.

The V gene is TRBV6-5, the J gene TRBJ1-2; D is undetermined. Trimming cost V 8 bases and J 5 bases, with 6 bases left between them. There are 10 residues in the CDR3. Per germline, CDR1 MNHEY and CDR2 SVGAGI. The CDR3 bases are TGTGCCAGCGGCGAGTATGGCTACACCTTC. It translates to CASGEYGYTF.

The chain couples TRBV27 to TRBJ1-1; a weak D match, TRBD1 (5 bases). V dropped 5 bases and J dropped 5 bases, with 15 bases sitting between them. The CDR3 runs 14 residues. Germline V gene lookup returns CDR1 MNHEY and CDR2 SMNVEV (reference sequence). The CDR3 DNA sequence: TGTGCCAGCAGTCCCGGGGGGGTGGATACTGAAGCTTTCTTT. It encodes CASSPGGVDTEAFF.

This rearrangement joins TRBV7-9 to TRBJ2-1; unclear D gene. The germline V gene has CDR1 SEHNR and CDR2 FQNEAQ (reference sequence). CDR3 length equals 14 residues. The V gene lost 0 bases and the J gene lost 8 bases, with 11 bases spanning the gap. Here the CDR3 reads CASSLAGQTHEQFF. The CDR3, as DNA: TGTGCCAGCAGCTTAGCGGGTCAAACCCATGAGCAGTTCTTC.

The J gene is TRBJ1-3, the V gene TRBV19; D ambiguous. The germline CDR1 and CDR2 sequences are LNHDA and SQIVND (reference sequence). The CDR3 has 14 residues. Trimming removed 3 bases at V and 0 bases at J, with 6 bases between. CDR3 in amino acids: CASSIDTSGNTIYF. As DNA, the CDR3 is TGTGCCAGTAGTATTGACACCTCTGGAAACACCATATATTTT.

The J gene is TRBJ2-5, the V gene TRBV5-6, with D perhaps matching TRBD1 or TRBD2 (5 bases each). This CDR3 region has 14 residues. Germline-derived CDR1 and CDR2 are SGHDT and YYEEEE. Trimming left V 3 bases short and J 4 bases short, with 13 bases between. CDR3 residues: CASSSTGTAETQYF. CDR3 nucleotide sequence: TGTGCCAGCAGCTCAACCGGGACGGCAGAGACCCAGTACTTC. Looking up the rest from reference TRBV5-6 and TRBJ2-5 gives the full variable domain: DAGVTQSPTHLIKTRGQQVTLRCSPKSGHDTVSWYQQALGQGPQFIFQYYEEEERQRGNFPDRFSGHQFPNYSSELNVNALLLGDSALYLCASSSTGTAETQYFGPGTRLLVL.